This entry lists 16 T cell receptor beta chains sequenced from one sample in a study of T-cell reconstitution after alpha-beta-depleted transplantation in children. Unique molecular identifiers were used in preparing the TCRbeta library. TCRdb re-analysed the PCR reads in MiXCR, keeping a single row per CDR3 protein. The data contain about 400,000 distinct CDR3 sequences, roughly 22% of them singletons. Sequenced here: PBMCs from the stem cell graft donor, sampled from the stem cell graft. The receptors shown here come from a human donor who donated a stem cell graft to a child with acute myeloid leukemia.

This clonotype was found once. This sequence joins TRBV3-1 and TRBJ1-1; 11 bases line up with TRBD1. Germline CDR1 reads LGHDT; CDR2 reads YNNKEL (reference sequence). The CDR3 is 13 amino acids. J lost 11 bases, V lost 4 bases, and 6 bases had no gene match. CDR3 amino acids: CASSLLDRGHAFF. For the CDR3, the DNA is TGTGCCAGCAGCCTCCTGGACAGGGGGCATGCTTTCTTT.

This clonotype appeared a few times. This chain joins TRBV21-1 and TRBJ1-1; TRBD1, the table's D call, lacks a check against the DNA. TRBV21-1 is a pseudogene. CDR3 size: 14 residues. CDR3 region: CASKPGQWGTEAFF. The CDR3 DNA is TGTGCCAGCAAACCGGGACAGTGGGGAACTGAAGCTTTCTTT.

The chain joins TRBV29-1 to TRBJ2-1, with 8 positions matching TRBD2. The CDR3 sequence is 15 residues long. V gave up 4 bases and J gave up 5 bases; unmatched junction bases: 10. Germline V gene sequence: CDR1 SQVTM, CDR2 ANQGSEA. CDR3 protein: CSVAPTGGRHNEQFF. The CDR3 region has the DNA TGCAGCGTTGCCCCAACGGGAGGGAGGCACAATGAGCAGTTCTTC.

The CDR3 here is CASTTGRVKETQYF. The DNA of the CDR3 is TGTGCCAGCACTACCGGGCGGGTTAAAGAGACCCAGTACTTC. This chain joins TRBV12-3 or TRBV12-4 and TRBJ2-5; D perhaps matches TRBD2 (5 bases). With 7 bases removed from V and 3 bases from J, the gap between germline ends came to 15 bases. The CDR3 runs to 14 residues.

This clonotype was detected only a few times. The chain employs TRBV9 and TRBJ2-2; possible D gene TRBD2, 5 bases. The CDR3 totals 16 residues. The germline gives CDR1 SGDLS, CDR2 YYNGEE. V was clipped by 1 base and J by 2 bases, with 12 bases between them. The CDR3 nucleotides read TGTGCCAGCAGCGTAAAGGACTGGACCAACACCGGGGAGCTGTTTTTT. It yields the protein CASSVKDWTNTGELFF. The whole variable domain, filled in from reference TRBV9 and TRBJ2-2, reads DSGVTQTPKHLITATGQRVTLRCSPRSGDLSVYWYQQSLDQGLQFLIQYYNGEERAKGNILERFSAQQFPDLHSELNLSSLELGDSALYFCASSVKDWTNTGELFFGEGSRLTVL.

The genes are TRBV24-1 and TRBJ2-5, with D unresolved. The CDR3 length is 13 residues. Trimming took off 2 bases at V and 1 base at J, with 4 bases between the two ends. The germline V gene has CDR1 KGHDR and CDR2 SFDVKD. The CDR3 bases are TGTGCCACCAGTGATTGGACCCAAGAGACCCAGTACTTC. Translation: CATSDWTQETQYF.

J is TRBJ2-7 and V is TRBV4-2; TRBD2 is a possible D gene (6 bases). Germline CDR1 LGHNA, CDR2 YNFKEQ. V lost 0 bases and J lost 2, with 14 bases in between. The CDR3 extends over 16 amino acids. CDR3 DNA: TGTGCCAGCAGCCAAGATAGGGCTAGCGAACCCTACGAGCAGTACTTC. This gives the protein CASSQDRASEPYEQYF.

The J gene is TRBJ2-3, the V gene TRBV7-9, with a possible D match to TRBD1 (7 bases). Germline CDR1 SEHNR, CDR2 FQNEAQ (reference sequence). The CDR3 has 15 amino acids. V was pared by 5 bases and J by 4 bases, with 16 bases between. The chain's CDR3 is CASSPPRGEADTQYF. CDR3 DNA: TGTGCCAGCAGCCCACCCAGGGGGGAAGCAGATACGCAGTATTTT.

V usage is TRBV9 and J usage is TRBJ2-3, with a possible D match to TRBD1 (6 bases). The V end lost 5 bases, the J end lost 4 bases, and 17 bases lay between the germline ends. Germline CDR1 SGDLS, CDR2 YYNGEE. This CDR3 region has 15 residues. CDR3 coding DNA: TGTGCCAGCAGAGACCCAGGGGAAAGCCCAGATACGCAGTATTTT. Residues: CASRDPGESPDTQYF. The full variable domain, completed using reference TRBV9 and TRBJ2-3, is DSGVTQTPKHLITATGQRVTLRCSPRSGDLSVYWYQQSLDQGLQFLIQYYNGEERAKGNILERFSAQQFPDLHSELNLSSLELGDSALYFCASRDPGESPDTQYFGPGTRLTVL.

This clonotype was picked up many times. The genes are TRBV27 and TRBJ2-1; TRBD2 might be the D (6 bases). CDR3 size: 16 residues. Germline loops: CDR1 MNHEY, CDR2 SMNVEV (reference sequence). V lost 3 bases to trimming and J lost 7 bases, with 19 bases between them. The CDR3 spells CASSFWGRHDVNEQFF. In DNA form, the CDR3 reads TGTGCCAGCAGTTTTTGGGGGAGGCACGATGTGAATGAGCAGTTCTTC.

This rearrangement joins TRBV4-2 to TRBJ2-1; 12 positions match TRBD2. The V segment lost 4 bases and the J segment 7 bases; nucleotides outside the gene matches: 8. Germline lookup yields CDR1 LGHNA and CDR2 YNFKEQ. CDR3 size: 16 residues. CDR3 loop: CASSPLTSGSLNEQFF. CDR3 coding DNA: TGTGCCAGCAGCCCTTTGACTAGCGGGAGTCTAAATGAGCAGTTCTTC.

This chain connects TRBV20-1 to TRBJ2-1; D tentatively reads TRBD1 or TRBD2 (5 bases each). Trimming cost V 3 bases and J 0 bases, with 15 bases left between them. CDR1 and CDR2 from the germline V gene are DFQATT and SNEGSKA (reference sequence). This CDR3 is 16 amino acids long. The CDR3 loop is CSARGVAKSSYNEQFF. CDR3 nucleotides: TGCAGTGCTAGGGGGGTAGCGAAAAGCTCCTACAATGAGCAGTTCTTC.

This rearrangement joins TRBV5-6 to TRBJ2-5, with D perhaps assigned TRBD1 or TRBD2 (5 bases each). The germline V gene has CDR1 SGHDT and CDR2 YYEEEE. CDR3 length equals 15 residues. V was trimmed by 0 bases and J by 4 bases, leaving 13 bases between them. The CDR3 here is CASSLGGAGRETQYF. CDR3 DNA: TGTGCCAGCAGCTTGGGAGGGGCAGGCCGAGAGACCCAGTACTTC.

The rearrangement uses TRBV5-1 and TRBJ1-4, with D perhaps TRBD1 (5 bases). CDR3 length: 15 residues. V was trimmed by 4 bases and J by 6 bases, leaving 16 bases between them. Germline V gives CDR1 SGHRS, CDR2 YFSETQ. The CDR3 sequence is CASSTTGPRDEKLFF. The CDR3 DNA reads TGCGCCAGCAGCACAACAGGCCCACGGGATGAAAAACTGTTTTTT.

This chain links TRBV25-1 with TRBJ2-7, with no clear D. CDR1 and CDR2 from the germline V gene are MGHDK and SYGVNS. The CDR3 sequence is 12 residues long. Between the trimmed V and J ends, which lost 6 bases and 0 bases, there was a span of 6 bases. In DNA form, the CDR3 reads TGTGCCAGCAGGGGCTACTCCTACGAGCAGTACTTC. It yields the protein CASRGYSYEQYF.

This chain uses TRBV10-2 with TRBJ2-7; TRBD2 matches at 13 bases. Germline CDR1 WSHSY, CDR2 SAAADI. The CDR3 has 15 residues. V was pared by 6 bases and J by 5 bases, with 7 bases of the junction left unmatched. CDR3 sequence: CASRAGTSGVNEQYF. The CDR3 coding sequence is TGCGCCAGCAGGGCCGGGACTAGCGGGGTCAACGAGCAGTACTTC.